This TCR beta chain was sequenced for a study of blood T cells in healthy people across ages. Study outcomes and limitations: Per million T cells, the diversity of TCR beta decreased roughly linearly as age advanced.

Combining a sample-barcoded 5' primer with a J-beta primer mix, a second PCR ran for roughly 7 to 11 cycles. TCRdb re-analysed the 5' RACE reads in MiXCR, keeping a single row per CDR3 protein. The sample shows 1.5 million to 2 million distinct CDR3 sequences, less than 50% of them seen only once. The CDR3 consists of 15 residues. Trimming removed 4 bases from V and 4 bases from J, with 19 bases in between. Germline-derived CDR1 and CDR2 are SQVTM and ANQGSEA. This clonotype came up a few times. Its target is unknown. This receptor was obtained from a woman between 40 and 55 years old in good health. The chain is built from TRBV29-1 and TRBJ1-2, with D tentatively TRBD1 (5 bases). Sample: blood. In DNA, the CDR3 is TGCAGCGTTGGTCATCCTACGGGGCTGGGCTATGGCTACACCTTC. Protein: CSVGHPTGLGYGYTF.